This TCR beta chain comes out of a study of CD8+CD57+ T cells in acquired aplastic anemia. Study overall: Across the sorted CD4+ and CD8+ cells, DNA amounts averaged roughly 3 ug.

This clonotype was seen only a few times. Antigen specificity is unknown. The template for TCR beta VDJ and CDR3 sequence profiling was genomic DNA. TCRdb reprocessed the reads with MiXCR, giving one entry per CDR3 protein. The sample carries about 220,000 distinct CDR3 sequences, around 46% recorded once. Patients sequenced had flow cytometry evidence of CD8+CD57+ cell expansion. As a group, the patients uniformly had severe acquired aplastic anemia. Whole-study results and caveats: Patients did not significantly differ from controls in CD8+ Simpson's diversity.

This receptor was taken from a human donor with aplastic anemia. The sequenced sample consisted of sorted CD4+, CD8+, or CD8+CD57+ T cells (not recorded which) from PBMCs.

CDR3 nucleotides: TGTGCCAGCAGCTTGGCTCAGAACTATGGCTACACCTTC. This sequence encodes CASSLAQNYGYTF. The chain links TRBV5-6 to TRBJ1-2; D is unresolved. CDR1 and CDR2 (germline): SGHDT, YYEEEE. The V end was cut by 0 bases, the J end by 2 bases, with 5 bases between. The CDR3 has 13 residues.